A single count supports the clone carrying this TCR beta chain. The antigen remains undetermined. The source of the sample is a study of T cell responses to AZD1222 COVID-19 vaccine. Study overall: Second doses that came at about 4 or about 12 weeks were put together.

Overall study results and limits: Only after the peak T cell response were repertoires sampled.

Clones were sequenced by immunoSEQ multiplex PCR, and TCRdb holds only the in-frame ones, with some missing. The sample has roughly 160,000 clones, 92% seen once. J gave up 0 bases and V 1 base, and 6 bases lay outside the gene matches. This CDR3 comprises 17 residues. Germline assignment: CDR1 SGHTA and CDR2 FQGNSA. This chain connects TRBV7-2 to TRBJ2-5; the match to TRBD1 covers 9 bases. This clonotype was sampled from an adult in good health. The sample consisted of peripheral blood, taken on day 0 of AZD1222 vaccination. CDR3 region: CASSLVPGTGNQETQYF. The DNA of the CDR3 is TGTGCCAGCAGCTTAGTCCCCGGGACAGGGAACCAAGAGACCCAGTACTTC. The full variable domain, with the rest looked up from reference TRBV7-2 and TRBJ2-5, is GAGVSQSPSNKVTEKGKDVELRCDPISGHTALYWYRQSLGQGLEFLIYFQGNSAPDKSGLPSDRFSAERTGGSVSTLTIQRTQQEDSAVYLCASSLVPGTGNQETQYFGPGTRLLVL.